This TCR beta chain was documented in a study of T cell changes during pregnancy in multiple sclerosis. Trimming cost V 4 bases and J 4 bases, with 6 bases left between them. The V gene's germline CDR1 is SGHTS and CDR2 YDEGEE. The CDR3 totals 12 residues. Produced via immunoSEQ multiplex PCR; TCRdb's table is partial and in-frame only. Counted here are around 50,000 clones, around 93% occurring once; the ten biggest clones make up 3% to 4%. Sequencing was performed on CD8+ T cells from peripheral blood mononuclear cells, taken in the second trimester of pregnancy. This clonotype originated in a female donor with multiple sclerosis, enrolled in a pregnancy study. V and J are TRBV5-8 and TRBJ1-5; no firm D call. The CDR3 is CASSLINQPQHF. In DNA, the CDR3 is TGTGCCAGCAGCCTAATAAATCAGCCCCAGCATTTT.